A selection of T cell receptor beta chains follows, all from one sample in a study of identical twins. In TCRdb, the 5' RACE reads were re-called with MiXCR into one record per CDR3 protein. The table records some 660,000 distinct CDR3 sequences, over 8.5% of them present only once. Another study also made use of these data, one on yellow fever vaccine responses in identical twins.

The sample comprised PBMCs. The receptor set was obtained from a woman aged 18-29 years in good health. Both conserved end residues are part of each CDR3. The order of the fields is clone size, D gene, V gene, J gene, CDR3 DNA, CDR3 protein. D genes are given only for firm matches. Size tells how often a clone was seen (once, few, many) or the class of an expanded clone, and some rows leave it out.

clone_size: few
d_call: NA
v_call: TRBV29-1
j_call: TRBJ2-1
cdr3_nt: TGCAGCGTGGGACACAGGGTTGATGAGCAGTTCTTC
cdr3_aa: CSVGHRVDEQFF

clone_size: NA
d_call: TRBD1
v_call: TRBV28
j_call: TRBJ1-1
cdr3_nt: TGTGCCAGCAGTCCGCCCAGGACAGGCACCACTGAAGCTTTCTTT
cdr3_aa: CASSPPRTGTTEAFF

clone_size: few
d_call: NA
v_call: TRBV18
j_call: TRBJ1-1
cdr3_nt: TGTGCCAGCTCACCAATGGGCACTGAAGCTTTCTTT
cdr3_aa: CASSPMGTEAFF

clone_size: many
d_call: TRBD2
v_call: TRBV5-1
j_call: TRBJ2-2
cdr3_nt: TGCGCCAGCAGCTTGGCCGGACTAGCGATAACCGGGGAGCTGTTTTTT
cdr3_aa: CASSLAGLAITGELFF

clone_size: NA
d_call: NA
v_call: TRBV5-6
j_call: TRBJ1-4
cdr3_nt: TGTGCCAGCAGCCCAGCCCAGGGCTTAGGAGAAAAACTGTATTTT
cdr3_aa: CASSPAQGLGEKLYF

clone_size: NA
d_call: NA
v_call: TRBV7-6
j_call: TRBJ2-3
cdr3_nt: TGTGCCAGCAGCGCAAGTAGGATCACAGATACGCAGTATTTT
cdr3_aa: CASSASRITDTQYF

clone_size: few
d_call: TRBD1
v_call: TRBV11-1
j_call: TRBJ2-4
cdr3_nt: TGTGCCAGCAGCCCCAGCGGGACAGGGGGCTGGTGGGCCAAAAACATTCAGTACTTC
cdr3_aa: CASSPSGTGGWWAKNIQYF

clone_size: NA
d_call: NA
v_call: TRBV3-1
j_call: TRBJ2-7
cdr3_nt: TGTGCCAGCAGCCAAGATTCTCTGGACGAGCAGTACTTC
cdr3_aa: CASSQDSLDEQYF

clone_size: few
d_call: NA
v_call: TRBV5-1
j_call: TRBJ1-1
cdr3_nt: TGCGCCAGCAGCTTGGAAACGGATTACACTGAAGCTTTCTTT
cdr3_aa: CASSLETDYTEAFF

clone_size: NA
d_call: TRBD1
v_call: TRBV5-6
j_call: TRBJ1-6
cdr3_nt: TGTGCCAGCAAAAGACAGGGGACTAATTCACCCCTCCACTTT
cdr3_aa: CASKRQGTNSPLHF

clone_size: many
d_call: NA
v_call: TRBV7-2
j_call: TRBJ1-5
cdr3_nt: TGTGCCAGCAGTCAGGGTAATGGCAATCAGCCCCAGCATTTT
cdr3_aa: CASSQGNGNQPQHF

clone_size: NA
d_call: NA
v_call: TRBV4-1
j_call: TRBJ2-3
cdr3_nt: TGCGCCAGCAGCCAAGTCGGTGGAGCGGGCACAGATACGCAGTATTTT
cdr3_aa: CASSQVGGAGTDTQYF

clone_size: many
d_call: TRBD1
v_call: TRBV11-1
j_call: TRBJ1-5
cdr3_nt: TGTGCCAGCAGCTCGACCGGGACAGCTGAAAAAGGCAATCAGCCCCAGCATTTT
cdr3_aa: CASSSTGTAEKGNQPQHF

clone_size: NA
d_call: TRBD2
v_call: TRBV4-3
j_call: TRBJ2-3
cdr3_nt: TGCGCCAGCAGCCAAAGACCCGGGACTAGCGGGACAGATACGCAGTATTTT
cdr3_aa: CASSQRPGTSGTDTQYF

clone_size: many
d_call: NA
v_call: TRBV5-1
j_call: TRBJ2-3
cdr3_nt: TGCGCCAGCAGCCCAGGGCCACGCACAGATACGCAGTATTTT
cdr3_aa: CASSPGPRTDTQYF

clone_size: NA
d_call: TRBD2
v_call: TRBV29-1
j_call: TRBJ2-7
cdr3_nt: TGCAGCGTTGAAGGGACTAGTAGCGGGAGTTACGAGCAGTACTTC
cdr3_aa: CSVEGTSSGSYEQYF

clone_size: few
d_call: NA
v_call: TRBV7-2
j_call: TRBJ2-3
cdr3_nt: TGTGCCAGCAGCTTATCCGGGATCCTCACAGATACGCAGTATTTT
cdr3_aa: CASSLSGILTDTQYF

clone_size: few
d_call: TRBD1
v_call: TRBV20-1
j_call: TRBJ2-5
cdr3_nt: TGCAGTGCTAGAGATCGCCGGACAGGGGTCGAGACCCAGTACTTC
cdr3_aa: CSARDRRTGVETQYF

clone_size: NA
d_call: NA
v_call: TRBV14
j_call: TRBJ2-7
cdr3_nt: TGTGCCAGCAGCCAAAGGACAGCCACCTACGAGCAGTACTTC
cdr3_aa: CASSQRTATYEQYF

clone_size: few
d_call: NA
v_call: TRBV10-2
j_call: TRBJ2-1
cdr3_nt: TGCGCCAGCTCGGGCCCCAGTTCACGCTCCTACAATGAGCAGTTCTTC
cdr3_aa: CASSGPSSRSYNEQFF

clone_size: NA
d_call: TRBD2
v_call: TRBV5-1
j_call: TRBJ2-7
cdr3_nt: TGCGCCAGCAGCCGTGGACTAGTGACCTACGAGCAGTACTTC
cdr3_aa: CASSRGLVTYEQYF